The T cell receptor beta chain described here comes from a study of T cell changes during pregnancy in multiple sclerosis (dated by TCRdb to about 2019). At the level of the whole study: Changes in the T cell repertoire over the course of pregnancy were examined in this study in women with multiple sclerosis.

CDR1 and CDR2 were assigned from the germline V gene as SGHRS and YFSETQ. Trimming takes 0 bases from V and 0 bases from J, and the germline ends sit 8 bases apart. Including cysteine and phenylalanine, the CDR3 has 15 amino acids. The DNA shown is the 45-base CDR3, in frame from base 1. Concerning this clone itself: It lacks a known antigen. Base qualities are not recorded, but no much larger clone differs from it by a single base.

The library was prepared using the immunoSEQ multiplex PCR assay. TCRdb mirrors the immuneACCESS table, restricted to in-frame sequences. Some clones are absent from its copies; in checked studies, under half trace to an unresolved V gene, and the reason for the others is unknown. The sample profile shows more than 75,000 clones; around 93% of them were found once. The ten top clones hold 2% to 3% of the sample. The source of this sequence is a female donor with multiple sclerosis, enrolled in a pregnancy study. The source material was peripheral blood, sampled in the third trimester of pregnancy. Recombination connected TRBV5-1 to TRBJ2-3; a tentative D call is TRBD1 (5 bases match). The base sequence is TGCGCCAGCAGCTTGGTGGGGCGTAGCACAGATACGCAGTATTTT. This translates into CASSLVGRSTDTQYF.